The rows below give T cell receptor beta chains drawn from one sample of a study of early T cells in non-severe SARS-CoV-2 infection. TCRdb redid the calling of the 5' RACE reads with MiXCR, one entry per CDR3 protein. The table lists 55,000 to 75,000 distinct CDR3 sequences, approximately 12% of them singletons. The sample taken for sequencing was whole blood. All receptors come from an adult who was a healthcare worker with PCR-confirmed SARS-CoV-2 infection or an uninfected control (not recorded which). CDR3s include the opening cysteine and the closing phenylalanine or tryptophan. Each record gives: CDR3 protein, J gene, V gene.

CASSRTSEQYF | TRBJ2-7 | TRBV7-9
CSVGHTGELFF | TRBJ2-2 | TRBV29-1
CASSLAGGAGGEQYF | TRBJ2-7 | TRBV5-1
CSARDPYYGYTF | TRBJ1-2 | TRBV20-1
CASSYAGQRYEQYF | TRBJ2-7 | TRBV6-5
CSVAFPRQVSYNEQFF | TRBJ2-1 | TRBV29-1
CASGLEWTDSGNTIYF | TRBJ1-3 | TRBV12-5
CASSIIGTGAPGDTEAFF | TRBJ1-1 | TRBV11-2
CASRLSGGRNTEAFF | TRBJ1-1 | TRBV28
CASSSDRGRLETQYF | TRBJ2-5 | TRBV7-9
CSVVPFTGELFF | TRBJ2-2 | TRBV29-1
CASRGGRGNEQFF | TRBJ2-1 | TRBV6-5
CSVDGRGGSDEQFF | TRBJ2-1 | TRBV29-1
CASSPQGDLTQYF | TRBJ2-3 | TRBV9
CSVQGTGFTYGYTF | TRBJ1-2 | TRBV29-1
CAISESRGNTEAFF | TRBJ1-1 | TRBV10-3
CASSPPFGTGELFF | TRBJ2-2 | TRBV7-9
CASSSRDEQYF | TRBJ2-7 | TRBV7-2
CASSSGRNYGKLANYGYTF | TRBJ1-2 | TRBV27
CASSLSLASEQFF | TRBJ2-1 | TRBV28